This T cell receptor beta chain was sequenced for a study of T cell responses to AZD1222 COVID-19 vaccine. Study context: Recipients boosted at about 4 weeks or about 12 weeks are pooled.

Findings of the study overall: Following two doses of AZD1222, Spike-specific TCR breadth and depth rose.

The CDR3 consists of 16 residues. V was cut by 5 bases and J by 5 bases, with 21 bases left in between. Germline V gene data show CDR1 as MNHEY and CDR2 as SVGEGT. The table came from immunoSEQ multiplex PCR; TCRdb's copy has only in-frame clones and leaves some out. The data contain some 170,000 clones, more than 85% of them singletons. In its sample, this clone was seen once. As yet, its antigen is unknown. The source is an adult in good health. The sample here was peripheral blood, taken on day 0 of AZD1222 vaccination. V usage is TRBV6-2 or TRBV6-3 and J usage is TRBJ1-1, with D uncertain. The CDR3 sequence: CASSTRSLSVGTEAFF. CDR3 coding DNA: TGTGCCAGCAGTACTCGATCTCTGTCCGTGGGGACTGAAGCTTTCTTT.